These 24 T cell receptor beta chains originate from one sample sequenced in a study of T cell clones after liver transplantation. Sequenced by immunoSEQ multiplex PCR; TCRdb stores in-frame clones only, minus some. The repertoire consists of under 20,000 clones, with 75% to 90% occurring once and the leading ten covering roughly 13%. The sample here was CD8+ T cells from blood, taken just over 45 months after liver transplant. Receptor source: a human patient who received a liver transplant. Some T cells could come from the graft donor.

V is TRBV5-1 and J is TRBJ2-5; TRBD1 might be the D (5 bases). Germline V gene sequence: CDR1 SGHRS, CDR2 YFSETQ. The CDR3 has 15 residues. Trimming removed 0 bases from V and 3 bases from J, with 12 bases in between. CDR3 nucleotides: TGCGCCAGCAGCTTGGCAGGGTGGTATGAAGAGACCCAGTACTTC. It is translated as CASSLAGWYEETQYF.

The CDR3 sequence: CASSLGRGADLGPQHF. In nucleotides, the CDR3 is TGTGCCAGCAGCTTAGGCCGGGGGGCAGACCTAGGGCCCCAGCATTTT. The chain employs TRBV7-8 and TRBJ1-5; possible D gene TRBD1, 6 bases. Germline V gene sequence: CDR1 SGHVS, CDR2 FQNEAQ. This CDR3 is 16 amino acids long. V lost 1 base to trimming and J lost 9 bases, with 19 bases between them.

The chain is built from TRBV10-3 and TRBJ2-7; D possibly matches TRBD1 or TRBD2 (5 bases each). The CDR3 spans 17 residues. Trimming shortened V by 3 bases and J by 2 bases, and 20 bases separated the two germline ends. CDR1 ENHRY and CDR2 SYGVKD come from the germline V gene. The CDR3 nucleotides read TGTGCCATCAGTGACCCGACCGGGACCCACGGCCCCTACGAGCAGTACTTC. Protein product: CAISDPTGTHGPYEQYF.

V and J are TRBV15 and TRBJ1-1; perhaps TRBD1 as D (5 bases). Trimming took 0 bases from V and 5 from J, leaving 13 bases between them. The CDR3 extends over 15 amino acids. Germline V lookup: CDR1 LNHNV, CDR2 YYDKDF (reference sequence). CDR3 region: CATSRDGAGGTEAFF. For the CDR3, the DNA is TGTGCCACCAGCAGAGATGGTGCCGGGGGGACTGAAGCTTTCTTT. Drawing the rest from reference TRBV15 and TRBJ1-1, the complete variable domain is DAMVIQNPRYQVTQFGKPVTLSCSQTLNHNVMYWYQQKSSQAPKLLFHYYDKDFNNEADTPDNFQSRRPNTSFCFLDIRSPGLGDTAMYLCATSRDGAGGTEAFFGQGTRLTVV.

V usage is TRBV7-9 and J usage is TRBJ1-2; D gene ambiguous. Germline V gene lookup returns CDR1 SEHNR and CDR2 FQNEAQ (reference sequence). V lost 3 bases, J lost 7 bases, and 15 bases lay in between. This CDR3 region has 14 residues. CDR3 DNA sequence: TGTGCCAGCAGCTTTTTGGAAAAGAAGGGTGGCTACACCTTC. Translated: CASSFLEKKGGYTF.

The chain combines TRBV29-1 with TRBJ1-1; D is ambiguous. CDR1 is SQVTM, CDR2 ANQGSEA, per germline. Trimming took 0 bases from V and 0 from J, leaving 2 bases between them. CDR3 length: 12 residues. In DNA, the CDR3 is TGCAGCGTTGAAGAAATGAACACTGAAGCTTTCTTT. It yields the protein CSVEEMNTEAFF.

V is TRBV7-2 and J is TRBJ1-2, with a tentative D call TRBD1 (6 bases). CDR3 length: 16 residues. Germline CDR1 and CDR2: SGHTA and FQGNSA. The ends were cut back, 2 bases at V and 0 bases at J, with 13 bases in the middle. The CDR3, as DNA: TGTGCCAGCAGCTTAATTGGGGGGGCCCCTAACTATGGCTACACCTTC. Residues: CASSLIGGAPNYGYTF.

The genes are TRBV7-2 and TRBJ2-3; 14 bases are shared with TRBD2. J gave up 4 bases and V 5 bases, and 11 bases lay outside the gene matches. Germline loops: CDR1 SGHTA, CDR2 FQGNSA. The CDR3 totals 18 residues. The CDR3 here is CASSLRLAGGPRADTQYF. The CDR3 DNA sequence: TGTGCCAGCAGCCTCCGACTAGCGGGAGGGCCCAGGGCAGATACGCAGTATTTT.

The chain is built from TRBV5-6 and TRBJ2-1, with D hard to call. Germline V lookup: CDR1 SGHDT, CDR2 YYEEEE. The CDR3 totals 12 residues. V shed 3 bases and J shed 12 bases, with 13 bases lying between them. CDR3 protein: CASSYGPRWQFF. CDR3 DNA: TGTGCCAGCAGCTACGGCCCTAGATGGCAGTTCTTC.

The gene calls are TRBV4-3 and TRBJ1-1; 9 bases match TRBD1. Germline V gene data show CDR1 as LGHNA and CDR2 as YSLEER. The CDR3 has 14 amino acids. After removal of 3 bases from V and 4 bases from J, the junction contained 3 bases not matched to a gene. The CDR3 nucleotides are TGCGCCAGCAGCCACCGGGACAGGGCCACTGAAGCTTTCTTT. Translation: CASSHRDRATEAFF.

The chain employs TRBV6-5 and TRBJ2-7, with D perhaps TRBD1 or TRBD2 (5 bases each). CDR1 is MNHEY, CDR2 SVGAGI, per germline. V was clipped by 6 bases and J by 3 bases, with 12 bases between them. This CDR3 contains 13 residues. CDR3 DNA: TGTGCCAGCAGATCGGGACCCCGCTACGAGCAGTACTTC. Protein sequence: CASRSGPRYEQYF.

The chain links TRBV5-6 to TRBJ2-7, with D perhaps TRBD2 (6 bases). Trimming cost V 5 bases and J 0 bases, with 9 bases left between them. This CDR3 comprises 13 residues. Germline V gene lookup returns CDR1 SGHDT and CDR2 YYEEEE. CDR3 residues: CASRAAGSYEQYF. The CDR3 DNA is TGTGCCAGCAGGGCAGCGGGCTCCTACGAGCAGTACTTC.

This chain links TRBV7-2 with TRBJ1-2; D perhaps matches TRBD1 (6 bases). Looked up from germline, CDR1 is SGHTA and CDR2 is FQGNSA. V lost 4 bases and J lost 3, with 15 bases in between. The CDR3 is 15 amino acids. This chain's CDR3 is CASSSSGDIDYGYTF. The CDR3 bases are TGTGCCAGCAGCTCGTCCGGGGACATCGACTATGGCTACACCTTC.

J is TRBJ2-1 and V is TRBV7-9, with D unresolved. This CDR3 is built from 10 residues. V lost 5 bases to trimming and J lost 5 bases, with 1 base between them. Germline V lookup: CDR1 SEHNR, CDR2 FQNEAQ (reference sequence). The CDR3 bases are TGTGCCAGCAGCGACAATGAGCAGTTCTTC. Residues: CASSDNEQFF.

The chain is built from TRBV19 and TRBJ2-7, with 7 bases aligning to TRBD2. Per the germline V gene, CDR1 is LNHDA and CDR2 is SQIVND (reference sequence). Germline trimming cut 2 bases from V and 7 bases from J; bases unmatched to any gene: 8. This CDR3 is 14 amino acids long. The CDR3: CASSILAGVGEQYF. In DNA, the CDR3 is TGTGCCAGTAGTATATTGGCGGGAGTCGGTGAGCAGTACTTC.

The rearrangement links TRBV10-1 to TRBJ2-6; possible D gene TRBD1, 6 bases. CDR3 length: 16 amino acids. Germline V lookup: CDR1 WNHNN, CDR2 SYGVQD (reference sequence). V was pared by 3 bases and J by 4 bases, with 13 bases between. The chain's CDR3 is CASSEGPGTGANVLTF. CDR3 nucleotides: TGCGCCAGCAGTGAAGGCCCAGGGACAGGGGCCAACGTCCTGACTTTC.

J is TRBJ1-1 and V is TRBV19, with TRBD1 matching 7 bases. Per germline, CDR1 LNHDA and CDR2 SQIVND (reference sequence). The CDR3 has 14 residues. The junction had 5 bases not matched to a gene; V was cut back by 3 bases and J by 4 bases. In nucleotides, the CDR3 is TGTGCCAGTAGTATTATGGGGACAGTCACTGAAGCTTTCTTT. Translated, it gives CASSIMGTVTEAFF.

The chain uses TRBV6-4 and TRBJ2-1, with TRBD2 as a possible D gene (5 bases). The CDR3 sequence is 15 residues long. Trimming took 6 bases from V and 0 from J, leaving 12 bases between them. Germline V gene data show CDR1 as MRHNA and CDR2 as SNTAGT. The CDR3 nucleotides are TGTGCCAGCAGCGAGACTATGAGCTCCTACAATGAGCAGTTCTTC. Translated: CASSETMSSYNEQFF.

The rearrangement links TRBV10-3 to TRBJ2-1, with TRBD2 matching over 8 bases. V shed 6 bases and J 8 bases; nucleotides not matched to a gene: 12. The CDR3 runs to 15 residues. From germline, CDR1 is ENHRY and CDR2 SYGVKD. DNA of the CDR3: TGTGCCATCAGCCTACTAGCGGAAGGGGGGGATGAGCAGTTCTTC. Its protein is CAISLLAEGGDEQFF.

V is TRBV5-1 and J is TRBJ2-7, with D tentatively TRBD1 (5 bases). Germline V lookup: CDR1 SGHRS, CDR2 YFSETQ. V was clipped by 2 bases and J by 6 bases, with 15 bases between them. The CDR3 runs to 14 residues. CDR3 protein: CASSLVQELSEQYF. For the CDR3, the DNA is TGCGCCAGCAGCTTAGTACAGGAGTTAAGCGAGCAGTACTTC.

As DNA, the CDR3 is TGCGCCAGCAGCCCCAGAGGAGGGATACAGAGCGCGAGTGAGCAGTTCTTC. The encoded protein is CASSPRGGIQSASEQFF. This chain uses TRBV4-1 with TRBJ2-1; D may be TRBD2 (6 bases). Trimming pared 4 bases from V and 9 bases from J, leaving 25 bases between. The length of the CDR3 is 17 residues. Germline V gives CDR1 MGHRA, CDR2 YSYEKL.

This chain joins TRBV7-9 and TRBJ2-7; tentatively, D is TRBD1 (6 bases). The ends were cut back, 2 bases at V and 5 bases at J, with 19 bases in the middle. CDR3 length equals 16 residues. Germline V CDR1 and CDR2: SEHNR, FQNEAQ (reference sequence). The CDR3: CASSLTVLGAGNEQYF. The DNA for the CDR3 is TGTGCCAGCAGCTTAACGGTATTGGGGGCCGGAAACGAGCAGTACTTC.

This clone was observed once. This chain joins TRBV25-1 and TRBJ2-3, with 8 bases that match TRBD1. Germline-derived CDR1 and CDR2 are MGHDK and SYGVNS. The V and J ends lost 6 bases and 5 bases, in that order; junction bases with no gene match: 4. The CDR3 length is 13 residues. The CDR3 region has the DNA TGTGCCAGCAGGGACAGGGACTTAGATACGCAGTATTTT. Encoded protein: CASRDRDLDTQYF. The variable domain in full, completed from reference TRBV25-1 and TRBJ2-3, reads EADIYQTPRYLVIGTGKKITLECSQTMGHDKMYWYQQDPGMELHLIHYSYGVNSTEKGDLSSESTVSRIRTEHFPLTLESARPSHTSQYLCASRDRDLDTQYFGPGTRLTVL.

The chain has TRBV6-1 and TRBJ2-1; D gene uncertain. The V end lost 4 bases, the J end lost 4 bases, and 11 bases lay between the germline ends. Germline CDR1 MNHNS, CDR2 SASEGT. This CDR3 is 14 amino acids long. The CDR3 sequence is CASSVLSSYNEQFF. CDR3 coding DNA: TGTGCCAGCAGTGTACTGTCCTCATACAATGAGCAGTTCTTC.